This T cell receptor (beta chain) stems from a study of blood T cells in healthy people across ages (dated by TCRdb to about 2015). For the wider study: Template switching captured roughly one uniquely barcoded TCR beta cDNA molecule per two T cells in model experiments. Age-related changes in TCR beta repertoire diversity were measured in the study by deep sequencing normalized with unique cDNA molecular identifiers. Four age groups were formed from the donors: young (average 16 years), middle-aged (roughly 38), aged (around 62) and long-lived (around 82). For two donors (one aged 18 to 30 and one aged 80 or older), the study analyzed two additional independent replicas of 1 million unique cDNA reads from the same blood draw.

Donors were roughly 40 systemically healthy Caucasian individuals from Russia aged roughly 6 to 90 years. About 9.1 milliliters of peripheral blood were collected from each donor into EDTA-treated Vacutainer tubes. PBMCs were isolated by Ficoll-Paque density-gradient centrifugation, with at least 6 million obtained per sample. Total RNA was extracted from PBMCs with Trizol reagent, with at least 5.5 micrograms obtained per sample. The percentages of naive CD45RAhigh/CD27high T cells were determined by flow cytometry on a PBMC aliquot from every donor. General findings and caveats noted by the study authors: Estimates of total diversity based on one million sequenced T cells were considered lower bounds and underestimates. The percentage of naive T cells measured by flow cytometry correlated strongly with observed TCR beta diversity. Because profiling used bulk unsorted PBMCs, naive and antigen-experienced compartments could not be compared conclusively. Because the CMV infection status of the donors was unknown, age-related changes in expanded clonotypes may potentially have been confounded. Compared with the aged group, more naive CD4+ T cells, fewer expanded clones and increased TCR diversity were shown by the long-lived group, suggesting age selection. Observed TCR beta diversity per million T cells fell roughly linearly with age, and a significant reduction was already apparent by age roughly 40.

Library prep was done by 5' RACE. The listed sequencing device is Illumina HiSeq 2500. A second roughly 7 to 12 cycle PCR used a sample-barcoded 5' primer and a J-beta primer mix. A unique molecular identifier was introduced onto each TCR beta cDNA molecule by a template-switch 5' adaptor carrying 12 random nucleotides. Each sample yielded at least 2.5 million CDR3-containing paired-end reads. The Mint cDNA synthesis kit, primed by a TRBC-specific oligonucleotide, was used to synthesize first-strand cDNA from all RNA. After uracil-DNA glycosylase treatment, a first 18-cycle PCR used universal primers M1SS and BC2_uni_R on all cDNA. In the source study's methods: Normalization of each sample was performed by random selection of 1 million high-quality reads, each carrying a distinct molecular identifier. Reads sharing molecular identifiers were discarded rather than binned into consensus sequences. CDR3 identification, clonotype clustering and error correction used MiTCR with a Q25 quality threshold and the strictest error-elimination algorithm. A nonparametric unseen species model with Euler transformation was used to estimate lower-bound total TCR beta diversity. TCRdb reran the public reads through fastp at Q25 and MiXCR, keeping productive beta chains. Every CDR3 protein is listed once, alongside the most common genes and DNA of its rows. The V and J calls follow TCRdb's processing rather than the paper's. The sample table lists approximately 900,000 distinct CDR3 sequences, under 35% of them with a count of one. The leading ten clones occupy approximately 10% of the sample.

About this clonotype: No antigen is known for it. Base qualities are not at hand, and no much larger clone is one base apart.

From V the trimming removes 8 bases and from J it removes 8 bases, while the gene matches leave 12 bases of the junction unaccounted for. CDR3 length: 14 amino acids, cysteine to phenylalanine. The retained sequence is limited to the CDR3, 42 bases, with the frame set at the first base. These data were likewise used in another study, on T cells of mothers and their children. As the second paper documents: Nine systemically healthy Caucasian individuals, comprising three mothers and their six children, were included as donors. cDNA synthesis consumed the entire amount of extracted RNA, loaded at approximately 1.4 ug RNA in each 15 ul reaction. In the second PCR, the M1S primer added sample barcodes and 2-4 random nucleotides. Each mother yielded over 9.5 million TCR beta CDR3 reads and each child some 3 million reads. Thymic selection shapes the output of TCR recombination in a similar way in related and unrelated pairs, and inherited differences have a minor effect. Normalized repertoire overlap was always slightly but never significantly higher in related than unrelated mother-child pairs. No persistent microchimeric T cell clones were detected, at a sensitivity of roughly 100 clones per million clonotypes. To look for features that set related mother-child pairs apart from unrelated individuals, the researchers ran deep NGS to compare the TCR beta repertoires of mothers and children. Mothers averaged roughly 36 +/- 4 years of age and children averaged roughly 12 +/- 4 years. After adapter ligation with NEBNext reagents, the libraries were sequenced on Illumina HiSeq 2000 with 100+100 nt paired-end reads. Mother and child libraries were prepared a month apart and sequenced in separate runs to prevent cross-contamination. For each donor, between about 450,000 and 2,300,000 distinct TCR beta clonotypes were identified. Naive TCR beta clonotypes were estimated from low-frequency clonotypes matched to each donor's FACS-determined naive share, without sorting.

This sequence originates from a woman between 35 and 50 years old in good health. Sequenced input: blood. The rearranged chain carries TRBV12-3 or TRBV12-4 and TRBJ2-1; 7 middle bases align to TRBD2. For the CDR3, the sequence is CASVRGGVSYEQFF. The DNA is as follows: TGTGCCAGCGTACGGGGAGGGGTGAGCTATGAGCAGTTCTTC.